Sequencing of this T cell receptor beta chain was carried out in a study of Ad26.COV2.S vaccination and SARS-CoV-2 variants. The assay was immunoSEQ multiplex PCR, and TCRdb's table has in-frame clones only and misses some. This table has about 350,000 clones, 70% to 90% appearing once. Findings and caveats of the study: Those who received vaccine or placebo ended up with similar non-spike TCR breadth.

Treatment specified: some 20 received Ad26.COV2.S at low or high dose, single or two shots; several received placebo; per-sample allocation not given. Repertoires come from day 63 after the first vaccine or placebo injection. Adults aged 18-55 years in Boston included the donor. This CDR3 spans 13 amino acids. Trimming removed 6 bases from V and 1 base from J; junction bases left unmatched: 2. CDR1 and CDR2 from the germline V gene are SGHTA and FQGNSA. Of note for this clone: No antigen is known for it. Other nucleotide sequences in the sample specify the same CDR3.

The receptor was isolated from a person aged 18-65 years who received the Ad26.COV2.S COVID-19 vaccine or a placebo. The chain links TRBV7-2 to TRBJ1-2, with 7 bases identical to TRBD1. The sequences come from peripheral blood, collected in a trial of Ad26.COV2.S vaccine versus placebo. CDR3 nucleotide sequence: TGTGCCAGCAGACCAGGGGGTAACTATGGCTACACCTTC. Its translation is CASRPGGNYGYTF.